The source of this T cell receptor (beta chain) is a study of cytomegalovirus exposure and HLA in healthy donors. Overall study results and limits: Sequences of the TCR beta chain were said to predict the HLA-A and HLA-B alleles of most subjects accurately.

V was clipped by 3 bases and J by 0 bases; unmatched bases: 9. The CDR3 contains 19 residues. The germline gives CDR1 SGHTA, CDR2 FQGNSA. A multiplex PCR was run with 60 Vbeta primers and 13 Jbeta primers. Data came from immunoSEQ multiplex PCR; TCRdb stores just in-frame clones and leaves some out. Of 120,000 or so clones in the sample, roughly 63% were seen once. Turning to this clone: The antigen is not known.

Sequenced material: PBMCs. The receptor was isolated from a man aged 25-45 years in good health and CMV-seropositive. The genes are TRBV7-2 and TRBJ2-7, with 15 bases aligning to TRBD2. The DNA of the CDR3 is TGTGCCAGCAGCTTTTCGGGACTAGCGGGAGGTTATAACTCCTACGAGCAGTACTTC. Its protein product is CASSFSGLAGGYNSYEQYF.